This is a list of T cell receptor beta chains from one sample in a study of T cells in Graves' hyperthyroidism and ophthalmopathy. TCRdb re-called the multiplex PCR reads with MiXCR, one entry per CDR3 protein. The sample holds more than 500,000 distinct CDR3 sequences, over 45% seen once. The sample was peripheral blood or thyroid tissue (not recorded which). The receptor source for this set is an adult woman with Graves' disease, either hyperthyroidism or ophthalmopathy (not recorded which). CDR3s include the opening cysteine and the closing phenylalanine or tryptophan. Each record gives: CDR3 DNA, CDR3 protein, V gene, clone size, J gene, D gene. D genes are given only for firm matches. Size is omitted from some rows. Given values are once, few, many or a class for expanded clones.

TGTGCCAGCAGCGGATCGACGGGTCAGCCCCAGCATTTT	CASSGSTGQPQHF	TRBV25-1	many	TRBJ1-5	NA
TGTGCCAGCAGCCCACCGGGGGCGTGGAACACTGAAGCTTTCTTT	CASSPPGAWNTEAFF	TRBV3-1	NA	TRBJ1-1	NA
TGTGCCAGCAGTCTACAGGGAGTGGGTTCACCCCTCCACTTT	CASSLQGVGSPLHF	TRBV27	many	TRBJ1-6	NA
TGTGCCATCAGTACAGGGCGCCTTCCCGATGTGAACACTGAAGCTTTCTTT	CAISTGRLPDVNTEAFF	TRBV10-3	NA	TRBJ1-1	NA
TGCAGCGTAGTAGGGGGCGGTGATCAGCCCCAGCATTTT	CSVVGGGDQPQHF	TRBV29-1	many	TRBJ1-5	TRBD1
TGTGCCACCAGCAGAGATCCAGGGGATGGAAACACCTTC	CATSRDPGDGNTF	TRBV15	NA	TRBJ1-2	NA
TGTGCCAGCAGCCCAGGGGCCTTGGGTACTGAAGCTTTCTTT	CASSPGALGTEAFF	TRBV14	once	TRBJ1-1	NA
TGTGCCAGCAGCCCAACAGGGCCCGGGGGCAACGTCCTGACTTTC	CASSPTGPGGNVLTF	TRBV12-3/TRBV12-4	NA	TRBJ2-6	NA
TGTGCCATCAGGGGGGCGAAAACGAACACTGAAGCTTTCTTT	CAIRGAKTNTEAFF	TRBV12-3/TRBV12-4	once	TRBJ1-1	TRBD1
TGCGCCAGCAGTGACTCAGGAATTTCACCCCTCCACTTT	CASSDSGISPLHF	TRBV10-1	NA	TRBJ1-6	NA
TGTGCCAGCAGCGTAGGGGACTCTCAAGAGACCCAGTACTTC	CASSVGDSQETQYF	TRBV9	few	TRBJ2-5	NA
TGCAGCGTTGAAAGGGGACAGGGGGGGACAGAGACCCAGTACTTC	CSVERGQGGTETQYF	TRBV29-1	NA	TRBJ2-5	TRBD1
TGCAGCGTTGGTTTCACGGCACAGTTCTATGGCTACACCTTC	CSVGFTAQFYGYTF	TRBV29-1	many	TRBJ1-2	NA
TGCAGTGCTAGAGATCGGGACAGGGGTAATTCACCCCTCCACTTT	CSARDRDRGNSPLHF	TRBV20-1	many	TRBJ1-6	TRBD1
TGCAGTGCTAGAGATGGGGGGACAGGGTTTAGCTATGGCTACACCTTC	CSARDGGTGFSYGYTF	TRBV20-1	many	TRBJ1-2	TRBD1
TGCAGTGCAAGGGACAGAGGTTTACAAGAGACCCAGTACTTC	CSARDRGLQETQYF	TRBV20-1	many	TRBJ2-5	TRBD1
TGTGCCAGCAGTTACTCGGCAGGGAGGCATGGCTACACCTTC	CASSYSAGRHGYTF	TRBV6-5	many	TRBJ1-2	NA
TGTGCCATCAGCGAAGGGACTAGCGGGAGATTTGAGCAGTTCTTC	CAISEGTSGRFEQFF	TRBV10-3	NA	TRBJ2-1	TRBD2
TGCAGTGCTAGAACTGGGTCCAGGGTCTACGAGCAGTACTTC	CSARTGSRVYEQYF	TRBV20-1	NA	TRBJ2-7	NA
TGTGCCAGCAGCTTAGCGGTAGGGGACTATGGCTACACCTTC	CASSLAVGDYGYTF	TRBV7-9	NA	TRBJ1-2	NA
TGTGCCAGCAGTCCAACCCGGGGACAGGGTTTCTTGAGCGGCTACACCTTC	CASSPTRGQGFLSGYTF	TRBV6-5	NA	TRBJ1-2	TRBD1
TGTGCCACCAGCAGTGGGGGGCGTAAACTTGAAGCTTTCTTT	CATSSGGRKLEAFF	TRBV15	NA	TRBJ1-1	NA
TGTGCCACCAGCAGAGAATCGTCTGCAACCTACGAGCAGTACTTC	CATSRESSATYEQYF	TRBV15	few	TRBJ2-7	NA
TGCAGTGCTAGGGGTCGACAGGGTCGGACAGACTATGGCTACACCTTC	CSARGRQGRTDYGYTF	TRBV20-1	NA	TRBJ1-2	TRBD1
TGCAGTGCTGCCGGACAAGCAGGAGAAGCTTTCTTT	CSAAGQAGEAFF	TRBV20-1	many	TRBJ1-1	NA
TGTGCCAGCAGCTCAGGACAGGGGGCGTCTATCCTCTATGGCTACACCTTC	CASSSGQGASILYGYTF	TRBV7-2	NA	TRBJ1-2	TRBD1
TGTGCCAGCAGTTGGGGACAGGGAAATAATTCACCCCTCCACTTT	CASSWGQGNNSPLHF	TRBV27	many	TRBJ1-6	TRBD1
TGCAGCGTTGAAGAGCAGGGGCGAGACGAGCAGTACTTC	CSVEEQGRDEQYF	TRBV29-1	few	TRBJ2-7	NA
TGTGCCAGCAGCCAAGATCCGGGGACCCCTGAAGCTTTCTTT	CASSQDPGTPEAFF	TRBV4-2	many	TRBJ1-1	NA
TGTGCCAGCAGCCCACGGACAGTTCTTGCAACTAATGAAAAACTGTTTTTT	CASSPRTVLATNEKLFF	TRBV11-2	many	TRBJ1-4	NA
TGTGCCAGCCAGATGGGACTCTATGGCTACACCTTC	CASQMGLYGYTF	TRBV9	many	TRBJ1-2	NA
TGTGCCATCAGCTCGGACAGCGGAGGTTCACCCCTCCACTTT	CAISSDSGGSPLHF	TRBV10-3	few	TRBJ1-6	NA
TGCGCCAGCAGCTTCACAGGGGAAAACACTGAAAAACTGTTTTTT	CASSFTGENTEKLFF	TRBV5-1	NA	TRBJ1-4	TRBD1
TGTGCCAGCAGCCGAGGCGCAGGGGATTCACCCCTCCACTTT	CASSRGAGDSPLHF	TRBV7-9	NA	TRBJ1-6	NA
TGTGCCAGCAGCGTAGAAGCAGGGCGGACTGAAGCTTTCTTT	CASSVEAGRTEAFF	TRBV9	NA	TRBJ1-1	NA
TGCAGCGTCACGGACAGCGGGAGGGCCAGGAATGAGCAGTTCTTC	CSVTDSGRARNEQFF	TRBV29-1	NA	TRBJ2-1	TRBD2
TGTGCCAGCAGTTTGTGGGAGGCTGGGGCCAACGTCCTGACTTTC	CASSLWEAGANVLTF	TRBV28	NA	TRBJ2-6	NA
TGTGCCAGCAGTGAGGGGACAGGGGGTTTGGTGGAGCTGTTTTTT	CASSEGTGGLVELFF	TRBV2	NA	TRBJ2-2	TRBD1
TGTGCCAGCAGCTTAAGGGCTAGCTCCTACGAGCAGTACTTC	CASSLRASSYEQYF	TRBV7-2	few	TRBJ2-7	NA
TGTGCCACCAGCAGAGAAGTGACAGCTAACAATCAGCCCCAGCATTTT	CATSREVTANNQPQHF	TRBV15	NA	TRBJ1-5	NA
TGTGCCAGCAGAGGCGAGGTGAACACTGAAGCTTTCTTT	CASRGEVNTEAFF	TRBV2	NA	TRBJ1-1	NA
TGTGCCAGTAGCTCCCAAGGGACTCCCAAGAGGGCCCAGTACTTC	CASSSQGTPKRAQYF	TRBV19	NA	TRBJ2-5	NA
TGCGCCAGCACCAAAGGGAGGGCCGTCGAAAAACTGTTTTTT	CASTKGRAVEKLFF	TRBV5-1	NA	TRBJ1-4	NA
TGTGCCAGCAGTGATGTTGAAGAGGGCTATGGCTACACCTTC	CASSDVEEGYGYTF	TRBV25-1	once	TRBJ1-2	NA
TGTGCCACCGGAACAGGGAAGGCGTCCTACGAGACCCAGTACTTC	CATGTGKASYETQYF	TRBV15	NA	TRBJ2-5	NA
TGTGCCAGCAGTTTATCCCTGACAGCGCCGGAGCATTTT	CASSLSLTAPEHF	TRBV12-3/TRBV12-4	few	TRBJ1-5	NA
TGTGCCAGCAGCCCGGTGAGGGAATACTATGGCTACACCTTC	CASSPVREYYGYTF	TRBV5-6	NA	TRBJ1-2	NA
TGTGCCAGCAGCTTAGCGGCTAGCGGGTACTTGGGGGGCGAGACCCAGTACTTC	CASSLAASGYLGGETQYF	TRBV7-6	many	TRBJ2-5	TRBD2
TGTGCCAGCAGCCAGGGGGCTCAAGAGACCCAGTACTTC	CASSQGAQETQYF	TRBV14	many	TRBJ2-5	NA
TGTGCCACCAGCAGAGGACCTGGGACCCAGTACTTC	CATSRGPGTQYF	TRBV15	once	TRBJ2-5	NA
TGTGCCAGCAGCCTCCTAGCGGGAGGGTTACGGACAGATACGCAGTATTTT	CASSLLAGGLRTDTQYF	TRBV7-9	NA	TRBJ2-3	TRBD2
TGCAGTGCTAGATCCGGGCCATCAACATACGAGCAGTACTTC	CSARSGPSTYEQYF	TRBV20-1	few	TRBJ2-7	NA
TGCAGTGCTAGAGTTGGGTCAGGGAGTGAGCCCCAGCATTTT	CSARVGSGSEPQHF	TRBV20-1	NA	TRBJ1-5	NA
TGTGCCAGCAGTTACACCCTAGCGGGGAAGGGCGAGCAGTACTTC	CASSYTLAGKGEQYF	TRBV6-5	NA	TRBJ2-7	TRBD2
TGTGCCAGCAGCTTAGTGGGAGGAGGCACCGGGGAGCTGTTTTTT	CASSLVGGGTGELFF	TRBV7-9	once	TRBJ2-2	NA